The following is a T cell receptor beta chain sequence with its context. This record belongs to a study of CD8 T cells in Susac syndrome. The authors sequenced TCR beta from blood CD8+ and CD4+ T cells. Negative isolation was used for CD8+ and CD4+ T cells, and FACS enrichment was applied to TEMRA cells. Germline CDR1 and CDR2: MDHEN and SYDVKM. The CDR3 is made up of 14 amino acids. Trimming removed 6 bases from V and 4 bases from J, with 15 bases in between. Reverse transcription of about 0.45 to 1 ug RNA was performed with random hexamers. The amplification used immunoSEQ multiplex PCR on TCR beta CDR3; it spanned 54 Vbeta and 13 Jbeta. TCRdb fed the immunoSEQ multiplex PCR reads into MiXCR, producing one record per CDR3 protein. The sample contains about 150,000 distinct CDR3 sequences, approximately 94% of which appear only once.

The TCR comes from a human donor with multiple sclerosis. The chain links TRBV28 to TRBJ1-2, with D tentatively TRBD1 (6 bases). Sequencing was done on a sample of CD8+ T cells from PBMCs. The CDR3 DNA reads TGTGCCAGCAGCCCACAGGGTTCCGGCTATGGCTACACCTTC. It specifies CASSPQGSGYGYTF.